This T cell receptor beta chain was captured by sequencing in a study of cytomegalovirus exposure and HLA in healthy donors. As to this clone: Its specificity is unknown.

In germline, CDR1 is LGHNA, CDR2 YNFKEQ. V lost 0 bases and J 1 base, leaving 10 bases between the germline ends. The CDR3 is made up of 15 amino acids. General study points: Later on, a genetic analysis was performed. It linked a missense variant in DCLRE1C with V- and J-gene trimming of TCR beta. In a later analysis, parvovirus B19, influenza, CMV and Epstein-Barr virus appeared linked to several top co-occurrence clusters.

Researchers ran the PCR with 60 Vbeta and 13 Jbeta primers. TCRdb's copy holds only in-frame clones and misses some; the assay was immunoSEQ multiplex PCR. The data show some 90,000 clones, with about four fifths seen just once and around 3% held by the top ten. The TCR sequence derives from a female donor in good health and CMV-seropositive. This chain joins TRBV4-2 and TRBJ2-7; D possibly corresponds to TRBD2 (5 bases). Sequenced: PBMCs. The CDR3 region has the DNA TGTGCCAGCAGCCAAGATACTCGGGAATCCTACGAGCAGTACTTC. This encodes CASSQDTRESYEQYF.